This passage covers 3 T cell receptor beta chains from one sample sequenced in a study of blood T cells in healthy people across ages (dated by TCRdb to about 2015). Libraries were constructed by 5' RACE. The sequencer listed for this sample is Illumina HiSeq 2500. The second PCR ran for about 6 to 12 cycles and used a J-beta primer mix along with a sample-barcoded 5' primer. TCRdb redid the processing of the public reads, applying fastp at Q25 and MiXCR, and retained in-frame beta chains. Here each entry gathers all rows of one CDR3 protein and keeps the most common genes and DNA. The sample table shows approximately 1,000,000 distinct CDR3 sequences, and over 35% are seen once. Around 18% of the sample is taken by the ten largest. Input material: blood. These receptors were obtained from a woman in her sixties in good health.

This clonotype was observed a few times. CDR3: CATSRESGRLKETQYF. Here the CDR3 DNA reads TGTGCCACCAGCAGAGAGTCCGGCAGGCTTAAAGAGACCCAGTACTTC. The V call is TRBV15, the J call TRBJ2-5; D ambiguous. This CDR3 region has 16 residues. V lost 0 bases and J lost 3, with 14 bases in between. Looked up from germline, CDR1 is LNHNV and CDR2 is YYDKDF (reference sequence).

The V call is TRBV11-2, the J call TRBJ2-5; 10 nucleotides line up with TRBD2. The germline gives CDR1 SGHAT, CDR2 FQNNGV. V lost 1 base and J lost 2; bases outside the gene matches: 1. The CDR3 totals 15 residues. CDR3 sequence (DNA): TGTGCCAGCAGCTTAGTTAGCGGGAGGCAAGAGACCCAGTACTTC. Its translation is CASSLVSGRQETQYF.

This clonotype was detected only a few times. This sequence joins TRBV5-1 and TRBJ2-1, with D possibly being TRBD2 (6 bases). V lost 3 bases and J 6 bases, leaving 10 bases between the germline ends. Germline V CDR1 and CDR2: SGHRS, YFSETQ. The CDR3 runs 13 residues. The CDR3 DNA reads as TGCGCCAGCAGCTGGGCGGGACTCAATGAGCAGTTCTTC. The encoded protein is CASSWAGLNEQFF.